The T cell receptor (beta chain) described here comes from a study of regulatory T cells in long-lasting Graves disease. Germline CDR1 reads SNHLY; CDR2 reads FYNNEI. V lost 4 bases, J lost 2 bases, and 6 bases stayed unmatched. This CDR3 spans 17 amino acids. Overall study findings and caveats: Limited sample numbers may have lowered accuracy.

Time point defined: persistent/refractory GD, antithyroid drugs over 5 years with positive TRAb. Isolated PBMC RNA provided the starting material for the TCR library. Criteria from the American Thyroid Association guidelines were applied to diagnose Graves' disease. Building of the TCR beta libraries involved iRepertoire HTBI primers and Arm-PCR of CDR3 regions. TCRdb redid the calling of the multiplex PCR reads with MiXCR, one entry per CDR3 protein. The sample comprises some 450,000 distinct CDR3 sequences, around 22% of which are singletons, and roughly a quarter rests with the top ten. Note on this clonotype: What it binds is unknown.

Sequencing was performed on peripheral blood mononuclear cells (PBMCs), taken when the disease was refractory, from a patient treated with antithyroid drugs. The genes are TRBV2 and TRBJ2-6, with 9 nucleotides matching TRBD1. The TCR sequence derives from a female donor with Graves disease. CDR3 in DNA: TGTGCCAGCAGTGGAGGGGACAGGGCCCCTGGGGCCAACGTCCTGACTTTC. Protein sequence: CASSGGDRAPGANVLTF.